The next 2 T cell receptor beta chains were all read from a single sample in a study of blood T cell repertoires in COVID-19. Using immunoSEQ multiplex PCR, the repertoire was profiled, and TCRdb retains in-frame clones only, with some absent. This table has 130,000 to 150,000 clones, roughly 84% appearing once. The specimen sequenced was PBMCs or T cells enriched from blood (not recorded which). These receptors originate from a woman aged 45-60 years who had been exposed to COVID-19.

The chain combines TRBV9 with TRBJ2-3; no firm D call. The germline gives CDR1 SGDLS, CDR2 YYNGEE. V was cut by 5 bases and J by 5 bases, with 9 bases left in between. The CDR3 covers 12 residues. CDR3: CASRPPGDTQYF. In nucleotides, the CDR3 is TGTGCCAGCAGACCACCGGGAGATACGCAGTATTTT.

CDR3 coding DNA: TGCAGCGTTGAATATGGGGGCTGGTCCGAGCAGTACTTC. It encodes CSVEYGGWSEQYF. The chain carries TRBV29-1 and TRBJ2-7; D is possibly TRBD1 (6 bases). This CDR3 region has 13 residues. CDR1 is SQVTM, CDR2 ANQGSEA, per germline. The V end lost 2 bases, the J end lost 6 bases, and 14 bases lay between the germline ends.